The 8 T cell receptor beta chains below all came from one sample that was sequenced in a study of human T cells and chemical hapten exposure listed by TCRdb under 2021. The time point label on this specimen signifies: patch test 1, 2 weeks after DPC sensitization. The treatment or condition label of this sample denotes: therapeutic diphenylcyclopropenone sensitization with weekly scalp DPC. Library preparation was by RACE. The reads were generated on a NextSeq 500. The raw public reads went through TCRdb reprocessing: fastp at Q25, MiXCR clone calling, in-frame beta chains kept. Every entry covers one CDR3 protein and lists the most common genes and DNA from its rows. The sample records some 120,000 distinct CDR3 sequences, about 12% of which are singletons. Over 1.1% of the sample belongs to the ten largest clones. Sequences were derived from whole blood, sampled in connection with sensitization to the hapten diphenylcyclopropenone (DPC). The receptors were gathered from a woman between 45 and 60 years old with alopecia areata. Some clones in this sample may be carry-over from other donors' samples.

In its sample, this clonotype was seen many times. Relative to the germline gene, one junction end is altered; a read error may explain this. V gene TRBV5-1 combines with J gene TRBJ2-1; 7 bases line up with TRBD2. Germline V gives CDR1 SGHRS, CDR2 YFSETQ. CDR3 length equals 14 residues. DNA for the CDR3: TGCGTCAGCAGCCCGGGGACTATCCACAATGAGCAGTTCTTC. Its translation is CVSSPGTIHNEQFF.

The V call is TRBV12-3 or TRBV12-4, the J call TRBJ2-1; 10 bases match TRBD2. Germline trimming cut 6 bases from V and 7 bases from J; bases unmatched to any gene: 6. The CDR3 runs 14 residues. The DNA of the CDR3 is TGTGCCAGCAGACCGGGGACTAGCGAAAATGAGCAGTTCTTC. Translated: CASRPGTSENEQFF.

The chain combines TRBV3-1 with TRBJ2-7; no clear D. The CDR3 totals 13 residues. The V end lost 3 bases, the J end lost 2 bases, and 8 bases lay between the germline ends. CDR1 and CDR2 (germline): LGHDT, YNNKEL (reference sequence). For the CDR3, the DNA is TGTGCCAGCAGCCAGTTTGTAGCCTACGAGCAGTACTTC. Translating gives CASSQFVAYEQYF.

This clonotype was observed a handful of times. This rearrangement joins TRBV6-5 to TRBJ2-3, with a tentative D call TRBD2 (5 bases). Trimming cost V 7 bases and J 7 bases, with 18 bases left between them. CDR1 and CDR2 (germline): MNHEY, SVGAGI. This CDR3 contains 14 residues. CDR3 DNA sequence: TGTGCCAGCACCCCCGGGATGGGCGCAAATACGCAGTATTTT. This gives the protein CASTPGMGANTQYF.

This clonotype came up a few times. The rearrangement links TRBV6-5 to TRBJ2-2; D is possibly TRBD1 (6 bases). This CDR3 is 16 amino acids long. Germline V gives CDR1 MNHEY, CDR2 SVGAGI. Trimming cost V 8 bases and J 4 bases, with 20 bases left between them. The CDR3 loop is CASAEQGGTLTGELFF. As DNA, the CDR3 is TGTGCCAGCGCAGAACAGGGCGGAACACTCACCGGGGAGCTGTTTTTT.

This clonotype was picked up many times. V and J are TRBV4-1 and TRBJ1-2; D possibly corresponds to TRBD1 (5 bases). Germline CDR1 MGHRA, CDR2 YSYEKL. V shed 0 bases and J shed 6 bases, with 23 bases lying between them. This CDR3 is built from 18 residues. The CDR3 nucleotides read TGCGCCAGCAGCCAAGATCGTTCCTGGACAACTGGAGTAAATGGCTACACCTTC. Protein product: CASSQDRSWTTGVNGYTF.

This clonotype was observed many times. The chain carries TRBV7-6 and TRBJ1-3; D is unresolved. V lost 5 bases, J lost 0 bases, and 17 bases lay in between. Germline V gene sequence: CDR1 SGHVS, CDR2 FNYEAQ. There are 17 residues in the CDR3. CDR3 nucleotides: TGTGCCAGCAGCCTGCGGACCGCATTCTCCTCTGGAAACACCATATATTTT. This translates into CASSLRTAFSSGNTIYF. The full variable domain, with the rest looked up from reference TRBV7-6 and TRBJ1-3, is GAGVSQSPRYKVTKRGQDVALRCDPISGHVSLYWYRQALGQGPEFLTYFNYEAQQDKSGLPNDRFSAERPEGSISTLTIQRTEQRDSAMYRCASSLRTAFSSGNTIYFGEGSWLTVV.

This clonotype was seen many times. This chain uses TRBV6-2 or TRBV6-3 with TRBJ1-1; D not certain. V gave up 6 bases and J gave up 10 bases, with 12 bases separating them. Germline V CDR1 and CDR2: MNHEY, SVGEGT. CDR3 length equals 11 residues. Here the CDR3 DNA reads TGTGCCAGCAGCGCGGTCGGTGGAGCTTTCTTT. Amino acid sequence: CASSAVGGAFF.